The rows below give T cell receptor beta chains drawn from one sample of a study of T cells in localized non-small cell lung cancer. The table came from immunoSEQ multiplex PCR; TCRdb's copy has only in-frame clones and leaves some out. The sample includes over 55,000 clones, approximately 87% seen only once; the top ten take roughly 2%. The sample here was peripheral blood, taken before any cancer treatment. These TCRs come from a woman aged 40 to 75 with stage I lung adenocarcinoma. Both conserved end residues are part of each CDR3. Each record gives: V gene, J gene, clone size, D gene, CDR3 protein, CDR3 DNA. A D gene is named only where the DNA matches it firmly. Rows may omit the clone size; those that give it use once, few, many or a size class.

TRBV7-9,TRBJ2-7,-,-,CAVPRGIDEQYF,TGTGCCGTACCCAGGGGAATCGACGAGCAGTACTTC
TRBV7-3,TRBJ1-1,-,TRBD1,CASRKTGLNTEAFF,TGTGCCAGCAGGAAGACAGGGTTGAACACTGAAGCTTTCTTT
TRBV11-2,TRBJ2-5,-,-,CASSPIQETQYF,TGTGCCAGCAGCCCCATCCAAGAGACCCAGTACTTC
TRBV11-2,TRBJ2-3,-,TRBD1,CASSHGQGAFGDTQYF,TGTGCCAGCAGCCACGGACAGGGGGCTTTTGGAGATACGCAGTATTTT
TRBV19,TRBJ2-1,-,TRBD2,CASREETSGPEQFF,TGTGCCAGTAGGGAAGAGACTAGCGGGCCAGAGCAGTTCTTC
TRBV13,TRBJ2-7,once,TRBD2,CASRESGTSRYEQYF,TGTGCCAGCCGTGAGTCAGGGACTAGCAGATACGAGCAGTACTTC
TRBV5-1,TRBJ1-1,-,-,CASSLAVTGTEAFF,TGCGCCAGCAGCTTGGCCGTAACGGGTACTGAAGCTTTCTTT
TRBV14,TRBJ2-5,-,-,CASSQFDRTKETQYF,TGTGCCAGCAGCCAATTTGACAGAACTAAAGAGACCCAGTACTTC
TRBV29-1,TRBJ2-1,-,-,CSVRYRLHNEQFF,TGCAGCGTCAGATACAGGCTCCACAATGAGCAGTTCTTC
TRBV5-1,TRBJ1-1,-,-,CASSLGQGASFNTEAFF,TGCGCCAGCAGCTTGGGGCAGGGCGCTTCTTTTAACACTGAAGCTTTCTTT
TRBV27,TRBJ1-2,-,-,CASRLTQGYGYTF,TGTGCCAGCAGGCTTACTCAGGGGTATGGCTACACCTTC
TRBV5-5,TRBJ1-3,-,-,CASSVGFDSGNTIYF,TGTGCCAGTTCAGTGGGCTTTGATTCTGGAAACACCATATATTTT
TRBV18,TRBJ1-1,-,-,CASSQGRDTEAFF,TGTGCCAGCTCCCAGGGCAGGGACACTGAAGCTTTCTTT
TRBV6-6,TRBJ1-1,-,TRBD1,CASSAGTGIGTEAFF,TGTGCCAGCAGTGCGGGGACAGGGATTGGCACTGAAGCTTTCTTT
TRBV19,TRBJ1-2,-,-,CASSDPPRNYGYTF,TGTGCCAGTAGTGACCCACCCCGAAACTATGGCTACACCTTC
TRBV7-2,TRBJ2-3,once,-,CASTVPPGLSTDTQYF,TGTGCCAGCACAGTACCCCCGGGATTGAGCACAGATACGCAGTATTTT
TRBV20-1,TRBJ2-7,few,-,CSARPEGEQYF,TGCAGTGCTAGACCCGAAGGGGAGCAGTACTTC
TRBV30,TRBJ2-7,-,-,CAWSIGSSYEQYF,TGTGCCTGGAGTATCGGCAGCTCCTACGAGCAGTACTTC
TRBV27,TRBJ2-1,-,-,CASSLSQGYNEQFF,TGTGCCAGCAGTTTGTCCCAGGGTTACAATGAGCAGTTCTTC
TRBV11-2,TRBJ1-2,-,-,CASSSLGVAERGYTF,TGTGCCAGCAGCTCTCTCGGGGTAGCGGAACGCGGCTACACCTTC
TRBV5-6,TRBJ2-7,once,-,CASSSRGAQSSYEQYF,TGTGCCAGCAGCTCCCGTGGGGCCCAGAGCTCCTACGAGCAGTACTTC
TRBV6-1,TRBJ1-2,-,-,CASSEGGYTF,TGTGCCAGCAGTGAGGGTGGCTACACCTTC
TRBV5-8,TRBJ1-4,-,-,CASSLQKATNEKLFF,TGTGCCAGCAGCTTGCAGAAAGCAACTAATGAAAAACTGTTTTTT
TRBV7-2,TRBJ2-3,-,TRBD2,CASSPMGRAFIADTQYF,TGTGCCAGCAGCCCCATGGGGAGGGCCTTTATCGCAGATACGCAGTATTTT
TRBV18,TRBJ1-3,-,TRBD1,CASSLSQGSGNTIYF,TGTGCCAGCTCGCTCTCACAGGGGTCTGGAAACACCATATATTTT
TRBV5-6,TRBJ2-7,-,-,CASSPLGGGTPYEQYF,TGTGCCAGCAGCCCTCTAGGAGGGGGAACACCCTACGAGCAGTACTTC
TRBV6-6,TRBJ1-4,-,-,CASSVTGFFIEKLFF,TGTGCCAGCAGTGTTACAGGGTTCTTTATTGAAAAACTGTTTTTT
TRBV18,TRBJ2-7,-,-,CASSQEGGGYEQYF,TGTGCCAGCTCCCAGGAGGGAGGAGGCTACGAGCAGTACTTC
TRBV2,TRBJ2-2,-,TRBD1,CASTRTGLNTGELFF,TGTGCCAGCACCCGGACAGGGTTGAACACCGGGGAGCTGTTTTTT
TRBV5-1,TRBJ2-1,-,TRBD2,CASSLATVAGAHEQFF,TGCGCCAGCAGCTTGGCCACGGTAGCGGGAGCCCATGAGCAGTTCTTC
TRBV25-1,TRBJ2-7,-,-,CASSFGPGSYEQYF,TGTGCCAGCAGTTTCGGTCCTGGCTCCTACGAGCAGTACTTC
TRBV18,TRBJ1-2,-,TRBD1,CASSPGTLGTGADGYTF,TGTGCCAGCTCACCGGGAACGTTGGGAACAGGGGCAGATGGCTACACCTTC
TRBV6-6,TRBJ1-5,-,-,CASSYSGTKRGQPQHF,TGTGCCAGCAGTTACTCAGGGACCAAAAGGGGTCAGCCCCAGCATTTT
TRBV5-1,TRBJ2-7,few,-,CARGTAGVYEQYF,TGCGCCAGGGGGACGGCAGGCGTCTACGAGCAGTACTTC
TRBV5-1,TRBJ1-2,-,TRBD1,CASSYDQGVSHFNYGYTF,TGCGCCAGCAGCTATGATCAGGGGGTGAGCCATTTTAACTATGGCTACACCTTC
TRBV5-1,TRBJ1-1,-,-,CASSLNWGRDAEAFF,TGCGCCAGCAGCTTGAACTGGGGCAGGGATGCTGAAGCTTTCTTT
TRBV6-5,TRBJ1-2,few,TRBD1,CASRTGDSLSGYTF,TGTGCCAGCAGGACGGGGGACAGTTTAAGCGGCTACACCTTC
TRBV5-5,TRBJ1-6,-,-,CASSFSGNSSPLHF,TGTGCCAGCAGCTTTAGTGGTAACTCTTCACCCCTCCACTTT